What follows are 15 T cell receptor beta chains derived from one specimen sequenced in a study of blood T cell repertoires in COVID-19. The protocol was immunoSEQ multiplex PCR, while the TCRdb copy is restricted to in-frame clones and leaves out a portion. The sample records 200,000 to 250,000 clones, around 80% being singletons. The sequencing sample was made of peripheral blood. Every receptor here comes from a woman aged 80 or over with COVID-19, enrolled during active disease.

The chain is built from TRBV7-9 and TRBJ1-1; D remains unclear. The V gene's germline CDR1 is SEHNR and CDR2 FQNEAQ (reference sequence). The CDR3 contains 13 residues. The V and J ends lost 1 base and 5 bases respectively, with 8 bases between them. The CDR3 nucleotides read TGTGCCAGCAGCTTAGACACCGGGACTGAAGCTTTCTTT. This gives the protein CASSLDTGTEAFF.

CDR3 amino acids: CASSLAGGLHEQYF. Written as DNA, the CDR3 is TGCGCCAGCAGCTTGGCGGGGGGCCTGCACGAGCAGTACTTC. The V gene is TRBV5-1, the J gene TRBJ2-7, with D perhaps TRBD2 (7 bases). The CDR3 runs 14 residues. The V end lost 0 bases, the J end lost 5 bases, and 12 bases lay between the germline ends. The V gene's germline CDR1 is SGHRS and CDR2 YFSETQ.

This rearrangement joins TRBV19 to TRBJ1-4; D uncertain. The germline gives CDR1 LNHDA, CDR2 SQIVND (reference sequence). The CDR3 totals 14 residues. V lost 3 bases to trimming and J lost 0 bases, with 5 bases between them. In nucleotides, the CDR3 is TGTGCCAGTAGTATCCCTACAACTAATGAAAAACTGTTTTTT. Amino acid sequence: CASSIPTTNEKLFF. The full variable domain, its missing parts supplied by reference TRBV19 and TRBJ1-4, is DGGITQSPKYLFRKEGQNVTLSCEQNLNHDAMYWYRQDPGQGLRLIYYSQIVNDFQKGDIAEGYSVSREKKESFPLTVTSAQKNPTAFYLCASSIPTTNEKLFFGSGTQLSVL.

The rearrangement joins TRBV5-1 to TRBJ2-1; 7 positions agree with TRBD1. V shed 2 bases, J shed 4 bases, and the junction held 3 bases outside the gene matches. Germline V CDR1 and CDR2: SGHRS, YFSETQ. The CDR3 runs to 14 residues. The CDR3 loop reads CASSFSTGYNEQFF. CDR3 nucleotide sequence: TGCGCCAGCAGCTTCTCGACAGGGTACAATGAGCAGTTCTTC. Full variable domain (remainder filled in from reference TRBV5-1 and TRBJ2-1): KAGVTQTPRYLIKTRGQQVTLSCSPISGHRSVSWYQQTPGQGLQFLFEYFSETQRNKGNFPGRFSGRQFSNSRSEMNVSTLELGDSALYLCASSFSTGYNEQFFGPGTRLTVL.

The CDR3 protein is CASSPRTDPYNEQFF. The DNA of the CDR3 is TGTGCCAGCTCACCAAGGACAGATCCTTACAATGAGCAGTTCTTC. The chain uses TRBV18 and TRBJ2-1; possible D gene TRBD1, 6 bases. V dropped 2 bases and J dropped 4 bases, with 12 bases sitting between them. CDR1 and CDR2 (germline): KGHSH, LQKENI. This CDR3 comprises 15 residues.

A single count supports this clone. This sequence joins TRBV5-8 and TRBJ1-4; TRBD1 agrees at 8 bases. CDR1 is SGHTS, CDR2 YDEGEE, per germline. The V segment lost 2 bases and the J segment 4 bases; nucleotides outside the gene matches: 4. The CDR3 sequence is 15 residues long. The chain's CDR3 is CASSFGTGHNEKLFF. The DNA for the CDR3 is TGTGCCAGCAGCTTCGGGACAGGACATAATGAAAAACTGTTTTTT.

This sequence joins TRBV28 and TRBJ1-5; 8 bases match TRBD1. Germline CDR1 is MDHEN and CDR2 is SYDVKM. V lost 4 bases and J lost 2; bases outside the gene matches: 4. This CDR3 is built from 15 residues. The CDR3 reads CASSYTGGGNQPQHF. The CDR3 coding sequence is TGTGCCAGCAGTTATACAGGGGGAGGCAATCAGCCCCAGCATTTT.

The chain carries TRBV5-5 and TRBJ2-2; 10 nucleotides agree with TRBD2. Losses at the gene ends were 9 bases for V and 4 bases for J; bases not matched to a gene: 9. Germline values: CDR1 SGHKS, CDR2 YYEKEE (reference sequence). The CDR3 is made up of 15 amino acids. The DNA of the CDR3 is TGTGCCACCGCCCTAGCGGGAGTGTTCACCGGGGAGCTGTTTTTT. Amino acid sequence: CATALAGVFTGELFF.

This clone was detected many times. This rearrangement joins TRBV5-1 to TRBJ2-5; the match to TRBD1 covers 10 bases. V was clipped by 3 bases and J by 4 bases; unmatched bases: 15. Germline V gene sequence: CDR1 SGHRS, CDR2 YFSETQ. There are 18 residues in the CDR3. The CDR3 region is CASSSYPNDRGRIETQYF. DNA for the CDR3: TGCGCCAGCAGCTCGTACCCGAACGACAGGGGGCGCATAGAGACCCAGTACTTC.

The V call is TRBV5-5, the J call TRBJ2-7; D is undetermined. This CDR3 spans 15 amino acids. The V gene lost 2 bases and the J gene lost 0 bases, with 12 bases spanning the gap. Germline V gene sequence: CDR1 SGHKS, CDR2 YYEKEE (reference sequence). The CDR3 DNA sequence: TGTGCCAGCAGCTTCGCGGCCATTCGCTCCTACGAGCAGTACTTC. It encodes CASSFAAIRSYEQYF.

The chain uses TRBV2 and TRBJ2-3, with D unresolved. Per the germline V gene, CDR1 is SNHLY and CDR2 is FYNNEI. Deletions cut 4 bases from V and 3 bases from J, with 5 bases between. The CDR3 is 12 amino acids. This CDR3 reads CASSVRTDTQYF. CDR3 coding DNA: TGTGCCAGCAGTGTCAGAACAGATACGCAGTATTTT.

The genes are TRBV19 and TRBJ1-3; D may be TRBD1 (6 bases). The CDR3 consists of 17 residues. Germline V CDR1 and CDR2: LNHDA, SQIVND (reference sequence). The V end lost 1 base, the J end lost 4 bases, and 17 bases lay between the germline ends. CDR3 DNA: TGTGCCAGTAGTATAGGCCTGCAGGGGCTAAAAGGAAACACCATATATTTT. Amino acids: CASSIGLQGLKGNTIYF.

This clone was picked up a small number of times. The rearrangement links TRBV28 to TRBJ2-7; 10 bases fit TRBD2. Trimming took 6 bases from V and 3 from J; bases not matched to a gene: 5. CDR1 and CDR2 from the germline V gene are MDHEN and SYDVKM. CDR3 size: 14 residues. The CDR3 region has the DNA TGTGCCAGCAGGGGGGCTAGCGGGAGCTACGAGCAGTACTTC. This codes for CASRGASGSYEQYF.

This clone was seen only a few times. The chain carries TRBV21-1 and TRBJ2-7; the table's D gene call, TRBD1, was not cross checked with the DNA. TRBV21-1 is classified as a pseudogene. The CDR3 consists of 18 residues. DNA for the CDR3: TGTGCCAGCAGCAAAGCGGGACAGGGGAAAGGCCACACCTACGAGCAGTACTTC. Amino acid sequence: CASSKAGQGKGHTYEQYF.

This chain uses TRBV27 with TRBJ1-5, with 9 bases fitting TRBD1. Per germline, CDR1 MNHEY and CDR2 SMNVEV (reference sequence). The CDR3 spans 16 residues. V was clipped by 2 bases and J by 3 bases; unmatched bases: 5. The CDR3 DNA is TGTGCCAGCAGTTTAACTACAGGGGGCTCCAATCAGCCCCAGCATTTT. Translation: CASSLTTGGSNQPQHF.